The rows below give T cell receptor beta chains drawn from one sample of a study of Tregs in tolerant kidney transplant recipients. TCRdb's copy holds only in-frame clones and misses some; the assay was immunoSEQ multiplex PCR. The sample contains 68,000 or so clones, 84% of which appear only once. The source material was CD4+ T cells from blood. These receptors all come from a human donor in good health. Both conserved end residues are part of each CDR3. Some rows mark clone size as missing; the rest say once, few, many or name a class of expanded clone.

clone_size	v_call	j_call	cdr3_aa
NA	TRBV11-3	TRBJ2-1	CASSLEGEETNEQFF
NA	TRBV6-5	TRBJ2-3	CASIPYRGRDTQYF
once	TRBV4-1	TRBJ1-4	CASRPRLGEKLFF
NA	TRBV6-6	TRBJ1-4	CASSRTTDGDEKLFF
NA	TRBV6-1	TRBJ1-1	CASSDGQGVLAFF
NA	TRBV12-5	TRBJ2-1	CASGLVIGGYNEQFF
once	TRBV6-5	TRBJ1-1	CASRRQGEAFF
NA	TRBV5-6	TRBJ2-3	CASSLGPRSTDTQYF
NA	TRBV15	TRBJ2-2	CATKRGTSRTGELFF
NA	TRBV9	TRBJ2-5	CASSVAGVQETQYF
NA	TRBV11-1	TRBJ2-7	CASSSGLASSYEQYF
medium-sized	TRBV5-8	TRBJ1-2	CASSSTGGANYGYTF
once	TRBV28	TRBJ2-2	CASSLIGTANTGELFF
NA	TRBV19	TRBJ2-3	CASSIERADTQYF
NA	TRBV7-9	TRBJ2-5	CASSPQETQYF
NA	TRBV11-1	TRBJ2-1	CASNPTSERGEQFF
NA	TRBV2	TRBJ2-5	CASSEVFVETQYF
NA	TRBV30	TRBJ1-1	CARRVHTEAFF
NA	TRBV11-3	TRBJ2-1	CASSYRTVYNEQFF
few	TRBV29-1	TRBJ2-7	CSVASIGEKQYF
NA	TRBV11-3	TRBJ2-5	CASSLGPDPETQYF
NA	TRBV7-6	TRBJ1-4	CASSIGTANEKLFF
NA	TRBV7-8	TRBJ2-7	CASSDEGARSYEQYF
NA	TRBV7-2	TRBJ2-3	CASSFISDTQYF
NA	TRBV30	TRBJ2-3	CAVRGALHRADTQYF
NA	TRBV5-1	TRBJ1-2	CASTTGGIEEGYTF
once	TRBV28	TRBJ2-3	CASSFRGRGVDTQYF
few	TRBV12-5	TRBJ1-1	CASANRAGGEAFF
NA	TRBV10-3	TRBJ1-2	CAISEPDRAANYGYTF
NA	TRBV2	TRBJ1-5	CASSEGNQPQHF
NA	TRBV6-5	TRBJ1-6	CASQVGGRNSPLHF
NA	TRBV7-2	TRBJ2-5	CASSFSQGIETQYF
NA	TRBV11-2	TRBJ2-5	CASSSLAGTIEETQYF
NA	TRBV30	TRBJ2-7	CAWSVLGGSQTYEQYF
NA	TRBV18	TRBJ2-1	CASSPGYGTEQFF
NA	TRBV29-1	TRBJ2-2	CSVQQVTGELFF
NA	TRBV7-2	TRBJ2-3	CASSFTQAFSTDTQYF
NA	TRBV5-4	TRBJ1-6	CASSQGPGKAYNSPLHF
few	TRBV18	TRBJ1-1	CASFPRGQTEAFF
NA	TRBV29-1	TRBJ2-7	CSVSQPRPFGIAYEQYF
once	TRBV6-1	TRBJ1-2	CASTRGDYGYTF
once	TRBV20-1	TRBJ2-7	CSARRGGEQYF
few	TRBV28	TRBJ1-2	CASRPLGSYGYTF
NA	TRBV11-3	TRBJ2-5	CASRVGGETQYF
NA	TRBV30	TRBJ2-5	CAWNRPSGGAGETQYF
NA	TRBV4-2	TRBJ1-6	CASSQPLSGVNSPLHF
NA	TRBV6-5	TRBJ1-2	CASSQDGGNYGYTF
NA	TRBV9	TRBJ2-3	CASSVSAISTDTQYF
NA	TRBV9	TRBJ2-6	CASSVELGSSGANVLTF
NA	TRBV4-3	TRBJ1-3	CASSQVAGSTGNTIYF
NA	TRBV7-8	TRBJ1-2	CASSFRREGLGGYTF
NA	TRBV7-2	TRBJ2-3	CASSLAGLSGADTQYF
NA	TRBV5-1	TRBJ2-1	CASSLGDGTYNEQFF
NA	TRBV19	TRBJ1-4	CASSVFGDSGNEKLFF
NA	TRBV19	TRBJ1-3	CALKRGLAGGNTIYF